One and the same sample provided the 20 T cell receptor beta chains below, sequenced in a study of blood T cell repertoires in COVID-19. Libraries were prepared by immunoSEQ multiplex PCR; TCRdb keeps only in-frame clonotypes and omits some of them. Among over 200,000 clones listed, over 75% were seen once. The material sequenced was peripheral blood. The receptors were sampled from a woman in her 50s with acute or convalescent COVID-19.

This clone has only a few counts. DNA for the CDR3: TGTGCCAGCAGCTGGACAGGGGGCGGCATAAGAGAAAAACTGTTTTTT. This translates into CASSWTGGGIREKLFF. This chain connects TRBV4-2 to TRBJ1-4; 11 bases align to TRBD1. J was trimmed by 8 bases and V by 5 bases; bases with no gene match: 10. Germline V CDR1 and CDR2: LGHNA, YNFKEQ. The length of the CDR3 is 16 residues.

The CDR3 reads CASTKGAGNQPQHF. In DNA, the CDR3 is TGTGCCAGTACCAAGGGGGCGGGCAATCAGCCCCAGCATTTT. The chain is built from TRBV19 and TRBJ1-5; 7 bases are shared with TRBD1. The V and J ends lost 7 bases and 2 bases, in that order; junction bases with no gene match: 5. CDR3 size: 14 residues. CDR1 and CDR2 from the germline V gene are LNHDA and SQIVND (reference sequence). Together with reference TRBV19 and TRBJ1-5, the CDR3 gives the full variable domain: DGGITQSPKYLFRKEGQNVTLSCEQNLNHDAMYWYRQDPGQGLRLIYYSQIVNDFQKGDIAEGYSVSREKKESFPLTVTSAQKNPTAFYLCASTKGAGNQPQHFGDGTRLSIL.

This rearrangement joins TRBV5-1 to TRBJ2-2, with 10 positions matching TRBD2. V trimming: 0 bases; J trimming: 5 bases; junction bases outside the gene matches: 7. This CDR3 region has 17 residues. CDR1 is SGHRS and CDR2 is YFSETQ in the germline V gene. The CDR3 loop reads CASSLAAGGLMTGELFF. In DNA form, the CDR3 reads TGCGCCAGCAGCTTGGCAGCGGGAGGGCTGATGACCGGGGAGCTGTTTTTT.

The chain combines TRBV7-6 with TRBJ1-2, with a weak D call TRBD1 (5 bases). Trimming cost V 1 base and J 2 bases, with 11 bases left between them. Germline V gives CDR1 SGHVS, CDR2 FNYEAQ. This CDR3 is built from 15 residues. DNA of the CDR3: TGTGCCAGCAGCTTAGACCAGGGATTAAACTATGGCTACACCTTC. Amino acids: CASSLDQGLNYGYTF.

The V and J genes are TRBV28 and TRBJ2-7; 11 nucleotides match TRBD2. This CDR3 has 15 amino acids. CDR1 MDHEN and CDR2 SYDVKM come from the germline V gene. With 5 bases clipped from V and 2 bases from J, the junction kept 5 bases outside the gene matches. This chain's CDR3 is CASSPNSGRAYEQYF. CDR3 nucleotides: TGTGCCAGCAGTCCAAATAGCGGGAGGGCCTACGAGCAGTACTTC. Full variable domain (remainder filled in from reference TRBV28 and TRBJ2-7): DVKVTQSSRYLVKRTGEKVFLECVQDMDHENMFWYRQDPGLGLRLIYFSYDVKMKEKGDIPEGYSVSREKKERFSLILESASTNQTSMYLCASSPNSGRAYEQYFGPGTRLTVT.

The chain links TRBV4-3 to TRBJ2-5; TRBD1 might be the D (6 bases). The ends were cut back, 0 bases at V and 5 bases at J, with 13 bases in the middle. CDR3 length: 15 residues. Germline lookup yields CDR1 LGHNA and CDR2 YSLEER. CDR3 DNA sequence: TGCGCCAGCAGCCAAGATGTGGGGGCCCCGGAGACCCAGTACTTC. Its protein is CASSQDVGAPETQYF.

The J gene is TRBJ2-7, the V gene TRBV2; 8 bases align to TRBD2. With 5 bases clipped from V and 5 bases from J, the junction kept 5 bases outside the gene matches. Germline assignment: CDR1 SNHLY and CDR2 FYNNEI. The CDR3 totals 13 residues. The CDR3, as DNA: TGTGCCAGCAGTACCGAGCGGGAGCACGAGCAGTACTTC. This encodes CASSTEREHEQYF.

This chain's CDR3 is CASSSDQRGSYNEQFF. The CDR3 nucleotides are TGTGCCAGCAGTTCAGACCAGCGGGGCTCCTACAATGAGCAGTTCTTC. The chain links TRBV27 to TRBJ2-1, with 7 bases that match TRBD2. Germline assignment: CDR1 MNHEY and CDR2 SMNVEV (reference sequence). The junction had 6 bases not matched to a gene; V was cut back by 4 bases and J by 0 bases. The CDR3 totals 16 residues.

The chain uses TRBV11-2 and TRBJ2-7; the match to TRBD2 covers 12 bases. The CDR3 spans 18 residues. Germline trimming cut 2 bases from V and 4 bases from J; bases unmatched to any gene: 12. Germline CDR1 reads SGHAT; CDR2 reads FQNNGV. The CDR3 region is CASSLTRGSLAGGYEQYF. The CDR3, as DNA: TGTGCCAGCAGCTTAACGCGAGGGAGCCTAGCGGGAGGGTACGAGCAGTACTTC.

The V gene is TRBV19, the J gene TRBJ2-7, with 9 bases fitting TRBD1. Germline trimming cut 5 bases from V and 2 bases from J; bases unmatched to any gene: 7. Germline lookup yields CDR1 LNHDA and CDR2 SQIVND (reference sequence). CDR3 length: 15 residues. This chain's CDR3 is CASSVSGTGPYEQYF. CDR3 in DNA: TGTGCCAGTAGTGTCTCCGGGACAGGGCCCTACGAGCAGTACTTC.

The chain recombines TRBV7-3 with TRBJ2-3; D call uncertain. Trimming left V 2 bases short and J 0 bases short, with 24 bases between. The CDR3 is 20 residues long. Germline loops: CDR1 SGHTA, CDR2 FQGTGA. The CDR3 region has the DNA TGTGCCAGCAGCTTACGTCCCCCCGGCCACCAGGCCTTTAGCACAGATACGCAGTATTTT. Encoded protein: CASSLRPPGHQAFSTDTQYF.

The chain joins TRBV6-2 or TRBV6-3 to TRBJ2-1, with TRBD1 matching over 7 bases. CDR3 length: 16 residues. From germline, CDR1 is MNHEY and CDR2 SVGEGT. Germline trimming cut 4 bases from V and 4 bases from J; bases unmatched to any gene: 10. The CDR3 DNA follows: TGTGCCAGCAGTTTTACCGGGACAGACATATACAATGAGCAGTTCTTC. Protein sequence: CASSFTGTDIYNEQFF.

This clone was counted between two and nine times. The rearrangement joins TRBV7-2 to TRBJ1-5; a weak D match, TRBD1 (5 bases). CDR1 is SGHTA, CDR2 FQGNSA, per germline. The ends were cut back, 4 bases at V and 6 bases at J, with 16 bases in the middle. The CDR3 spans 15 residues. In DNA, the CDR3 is TGTGCCAGCAGCTCGCCAGCAGCCCAGGGTCAGCCCCAGCATTTT. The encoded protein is CASSSPAAQGQPQHF.

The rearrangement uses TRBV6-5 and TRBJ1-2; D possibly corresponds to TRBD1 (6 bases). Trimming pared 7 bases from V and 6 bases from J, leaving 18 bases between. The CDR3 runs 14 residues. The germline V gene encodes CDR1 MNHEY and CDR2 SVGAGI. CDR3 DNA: TGTGCCAGCACTAAACAACACAGGGTCGATGGCTACACCTTC. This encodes CASTKQHRVDGYTF.

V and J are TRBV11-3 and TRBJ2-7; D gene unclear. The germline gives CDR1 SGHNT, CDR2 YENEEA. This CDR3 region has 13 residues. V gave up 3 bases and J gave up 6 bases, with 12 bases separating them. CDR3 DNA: TGTGCCAGCAGCTTTATATCCGGAGCCGAGCAGTACTTC. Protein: CASSFISGAEQYF.

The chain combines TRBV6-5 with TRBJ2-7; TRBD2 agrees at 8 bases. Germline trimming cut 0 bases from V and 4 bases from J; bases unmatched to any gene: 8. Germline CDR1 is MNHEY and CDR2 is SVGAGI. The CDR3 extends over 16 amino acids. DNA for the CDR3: TGTGCCAGCAGTTACTCGTCTGCTAGCGGGCTATACGAGCAGTACTTC. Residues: CASSYSSASGLYEQYF.

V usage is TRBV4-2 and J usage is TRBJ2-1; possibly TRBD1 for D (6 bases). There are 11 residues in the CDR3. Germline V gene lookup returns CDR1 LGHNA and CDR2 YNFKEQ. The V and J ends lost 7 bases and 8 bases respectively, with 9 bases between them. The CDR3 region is CASTRGYEQFF. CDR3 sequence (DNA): TGTGCCAGCACCAGGGGCTATGAGCAGTTCTTC.

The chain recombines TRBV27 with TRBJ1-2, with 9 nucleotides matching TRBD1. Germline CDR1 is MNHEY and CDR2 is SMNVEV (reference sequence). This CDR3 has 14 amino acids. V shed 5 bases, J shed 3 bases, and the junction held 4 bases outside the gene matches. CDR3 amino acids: CASSEDRGDYGYTF. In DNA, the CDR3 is TGTGCCAGCAGTGAGGACAGGGGTGACTATGGCTACACCTTC.

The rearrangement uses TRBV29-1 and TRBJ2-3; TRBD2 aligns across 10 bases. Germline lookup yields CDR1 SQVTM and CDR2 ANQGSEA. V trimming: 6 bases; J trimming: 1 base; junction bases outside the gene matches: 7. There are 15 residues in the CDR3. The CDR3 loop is CSVVGTSVGTDTQYF. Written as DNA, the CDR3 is TGCAGCGTCGTAGGGACTAGCGTAGGCACAGATACGCAGTATTTT.

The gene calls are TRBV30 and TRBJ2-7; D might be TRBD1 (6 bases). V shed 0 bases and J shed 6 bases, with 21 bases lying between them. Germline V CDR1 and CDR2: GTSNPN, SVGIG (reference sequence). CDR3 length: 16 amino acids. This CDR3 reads CAWSVRGAGERGEQYF. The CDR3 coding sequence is TGTGCCTGGAGTGTACGTGGCGCAGGGGAAAGAGGCGAGCAGTACTTC.